Given below is one TCR beta chain in context. Method: immunoSEQ multiplex PCR; TCRdb's copy keeps in-frame clones and lacks some. Here the sample spans 150,000 to 180,000 clones, about 86% being singletons. The donors were part of the validation cohort of fewer than 150 subjects. That cohort was separate from the first cohort, which comprised 550 to 750 subjects. The data originate from a study of cytomegalovirus exposure and HLA in healthy donors. Study context: The platform used for the roughly 120 validation repertoires matched that of the roughly 700 first-cohort repertoires, a later analysis reported.

Sequencing used PBMCs. The clonotype was recovered from a human donor in good health.

CDR3 region: CASRKDFYNEQFF. CDR3 nucleotide sequence: TGTGCCAGCAGGAAGGACTTTTACAATGAGCAGTTCTTC. The chain combines TRBV27 with TRBJ2-1; tentative D call: TRBD2 (5 bases). The germline V gene has CDR1 MNHEY and CDR2 SMNVEV (reference sequence). V lost 6 bases to trimming and J lost 4 bases, with 10 bases between them. The CDR3 loop spans 13 amino acids.